This TCR beta chain was sequenced in a study of T cells in Graves' hyperthyroidism and ophthalmopathy. Study-wide results and limits: Peripheral blood also featured most of the thyroid clonotypes expanded above 0.001. A 13 V-J signature model discriminated ophthalmopathy versus stable hyperthyroidism.

J gave up 4 bases and V 3 bases, and 0 bases lay outside the gene matches. In germline, CDR1 is SQVTM, CDR2 ANQGSEA. There are 15 residues in the CDR3. Disease duration was under 3 months in the ophthalmopathy patients, who also had a Clinical Activity Score of at least 3 and a NOSPECS grade of at least 4. Extraction of PBMCs used 8.5 to 10 ml of fresh peripheral blood. The sample holds a few counts of this clonotype. What it binds is unknown. The CDR3 regions of TCR beta were amplified from RNA transcripts. Using the HTBI primer set, a first-round RT-PCR was run on the TCR CDR3. TCRdb passed the multiplex PCR reads through MiXCR, listing each CDR3 protein once. This sample yields more than 500,000 distinct CDR3 sequences, of which roughly 15% are seen a single time; less than 30% belongs to the top ten.

This sequence joins TRBV29-1 and TRBJ2-1, with 16 bases lining up with TRBD2. The sample consisted of blood. This clonotype was sampled from a woman aged 25-40 years with Graves' ophthalmopathy. CDR3 sequence reads: CSVEGLAGGYNEQFF. CDR3 DNA sequence: TGCAGCGTTGAGGGACTAGCGGGAGGGTACAATGAGCAGTTCTTC.